This TCR beta chain was captured in a study of a mutant IDH1 vaccine in newly diagnosed glioma. Turning to this clone: The antigen is undetermined.

Noted time point: week 5, during vaccination. Vaccination used 300 ug of mutant IDH1 20-mer peptide per dose, with topical imiquimod. New WHO grade 3 or 4 IDH1-mutant, ATRX-lost astrocytomas were present in all donors. The assay was immunoSEQ multiplex PCR, and TCRdb's table has in-frame clones only and misses some. The table has about 56,000 clones, 85% to 90% seen once. Germline CDR1 and CDR2: MNHEY and SVGAGI. The CDR3 is 15 residues long. V lost 2 bases and J lost 6; bases outside the gene matches: 6. This clonotype was sampled from a woman aged 40 to 49 with glioma. The V and J genes are TRBV6-5 and TRBJ2-2, with 7 bases lining up with TRBD2. The sequences come from PBMCs, collected from a glioma patient whose treatment included an IDH1 peptide vaccine. CDR3 coding DNA: TGTGCCAGCAGTTACGGACTAGTGGGCCCCGGGGAGCTGTTTTTT. As protein: CASSYGLVGPGELFF.